One and the same sample provided the 19 T cell receptor beta chains below, sequenced in a study of vaccination effects on CD4 cells after COVID-19. Clones were sequenced by immunoSEQ multiplex PCR, and TCRdb holds only the in-frame ones, with some missing. This table holds 25,000 to 30,000 clones, roughly four fifths found once. In the ViraFEST assay, antigen-specific CD4+ clonotypes were identified by expansion after peptide-pool stimulation. When less than 12 days of culture had elapsed, CD4+ T cells were isolated. Vaccination of participants consisted of two doses of either the BNT162b2 or mRNA-1273 vaccine. These receptors are not linked to any known antigen. This specimen consisted of CD4+ T cells from PBMCs cultured with HCoV-229E spike peptides, obtained after COVID-19 vaccination. The receptors derive from a human donor who received a COVID-19 vaccine.

This rearrangement joins TRBV6-4 to TRBJ1-2; D not resolved. Germline V CDR1 and CDR2: MRHNA, SNTAGT. The CDR3 extends over 14 amino acids. Trimming left V 0 bases short and J 0 bases short, with 5 bases between. CDR3 coding DNA: TGTGCCAGCAGTGACTCGAACTCTAACTATGGCTACACCTTC. Its protein is CASSDSNSNYGYTF.

This clone showed up just once. V is TRBV20-1 and J is TRBJ2-1; D not certain. The germline CDR1 and CDR2 sequences are DFQATT and SNEGSKA (reference sequence). The CDR3 totals 11 residues. V was cut by 7 bases and J by 0 bases, with 4 bases left in between. CDR3 nucleotides: TGCAGTGTTAGCTCCTACAATGAGCAGTTCTTC. Translated: CSVSSYNEQFF.

This clone was recorded a few times. V gene TRBV5-1 combines with J gene TRBJ1-5; tentative D call: TRBD1 (6 bases). CDR3 length: 14 residues. The germline V gene has CDR1 SGHRS and CDR2 YFSETQ. V lost 3 bases and J 4 bases, leaving 11 bases between the germline ends. CDR3 amino acids: CASSSGGGNQPQHF. CDR3 DNA sequence: TGCGCCAGCAGCTCCGGAGGGGGGAATCAGCCCCAGCATTTT.

This clone was detected once. The gene calls are TRBV6-5 and TRBJ2-1; 14 bases fit TRBD2. The germline V gene encodes CDR1 MNHEY and CDR2 SVGAGI. Trimming at V came to 5 bases and at J to 10 bases, leaving 7 bases not matched to a gene. The CDR3 has 15 amino acids. CDR3: CASSRLAGGPREQFF. The CDR3 DNA is TGTGCCAGCAGTCGACTAGCGGGGGGGCCGAGGGAGCAGTTCTTC.

V usage is TRBV19 and J usage is TRBJ2-1, with 9 bases lining up with TRBD2. Germline trimming cut 0 bases from V and 3 bases from J; bases unmatched to any gene: 6. There are 17 residues in the CDR3. CDR1 is LNHDA and CDR2 is SQIVND in the germline V gene (reference sequence). Written as DNA, the CDR3 is TGTGCCAGTAGTATAGATCCAGCGGGAGGTTTCTACAATGAGCAGTTCTTC. Its translation is CASSIDPAGGFYNEQFF.

A word on this clone: Other DNA sequences in the same sample also yield this CDR3. CDR3 loop: CASSIGLAGTYEQYF. CDR3 coding DNA: TGTGCCAGTAGTATAGGCCTAGCGGGGACCTACGAGCAGTACTTC. The V and J genes are TRBV19 and TRBJ2-7; 9 positions agree with TRBD2. The J segment lost 2 bases and the V segment lost 1 base, leaving 3 bases of the junction unmatched. Germline CDR1 LNHDA, CDR2 SQIVND (reference sequence). This CDR3 region has 15 residues.

This sequence joins TRBV6-2 or TRBV6-3 and TRBJ2-7, with TRBD1 matching over 7 bases. Germline V gene lookup returns CDR1 MNHEY and CDR2 SVGEGT. The CDR3 runs 14 residues. The V and J ends lost 5 bases and 2 bases, in that order; junction bases with no gene match: 6. CDR3 protein: CASSPTGYAYEQYF. CDR3 nucleotide sequence: TGTGCCAGCAGTCCGACAGGGTATGCCTACGAGCAGTACTTC.

This clone was seen a few times. This rearrangement joins TRBV7-2 to TRBJ2-5; 11 nucleotides agree with TRBD2. V lost 4 bases and J lost 5; bases outside the gene matches: 9. Germline CDR1 is SGHTA and CDR2 is FQGNSA. The CDR3 covers 16 residues. The CDR3, as DNA: TGTGCCAGCAGCTACGTTAGCGGGGGGGCGGTTGAGACCCAGTACTTC. Its protein is CASSYVSGGAVETQYF.

This chain joins TRBV29-1 and TRBJ2-1; 7 bases align to TRBD2. Trimming removed 2 bases from V and 4 bases from J; junction bases left unmatched: 2. The CDR3 contains 13 residues. Germline V gene data show CDR1 as SQVTM and CDR2 as ANQGSEA. CDR3: CSVELAEYNEQFF. The CDR3 region has the DNA TGCAGCGTTGAACTAGCGGAATACAATGAGCAGTTCTTC.

V gene TRBV5-4 combines with J gene TRBJ2-1, with 14 bases lining up with TRBD2. The germline V gene has CDR1 SGHNT and CDR2 YYREEE (reference sequence). This CDR3 region has 18 residues. Trimming at V came to 4 bases and at J to 0 bases, leaving 6 bases not matched to a gene. CDR3 protein: CASSGRLAGGISYNEQFF. As DNA, the CDR3 is TGTGCCAGCAGCGGAAGACTAGCGGGAGGGATCTCCTACAATGAGCAGTTCTTC.

The chain joins TRBV18 to TRBJ2-7, with 9 bases lining up with TRBD1. Per germline, CDR1 KGHSH and CDR2 LQKENI. After removal of 6 bases from V and 6 bases from J, the junction contained 12 bases not matched to a gene. There are 15 residues in the CDR3. The CDR3 DNA reads TGTGCCAGCTCTCGGCTCGGACAGGGGAAAGCCGAGCAGTACTTC. It yields the protein CASSRLGQGKAEQYF.

This chain connects TRBV18 to TRBJ1-1; perhaps TRBD1 as D (6 bases). The CDR3 runs 15 residues. With 2 bases removed from V and 3 bases from J, the gap between germline ends came to 13 bases. Germline V CDR1 and CDR2: KGHSH, LQKENI. The CDR3, as DNA: TGTGCCAGCTCACCAAGACAGGCGCAGGACACTGAAGCTTTCTTT. This codes for CASSPRQAQDTEAFF.

This sequence joins TRBV19 and TRBJ1-6; D is undetermined. This CDR3 is built from 14 residues. Germline values: CDR1 LNHDA, CDR2 SQIVND (reference sequence). With 5 bases removed from V and 3 bases from J, the gap between germline ends came to 8 bases. CDR3 sequence (DNA): TGTGCCAGTAGTCCCCGGGACTATAATTCACCCCTCCACTTT. This gives the protein CASSPRDYNSPLHF.

This clone came up a few times. The chain carries TRBV2 and TRBJ1-1; D not certain. Germline CDR1 is SNHLY and CDR2 is FYNNEI. V was cut by 6 bases and J by 5 bases, with 13 bases left in between. The CDR3 covers 13 residues. The CDR3 sequence is CASRPLGVTEAFF. CDR3 DNA sequence: TGTGCCAGCAGGCCCCTTGGGGTTACTGAAGCTTTCTTT.

V and J are TRBV7-9 and TRBJ2-2; maybe TRBD1 (5 bases). Germline V gene sequence: CDR1 SEHNR, CDR2 FQNEAQ (reference sequence). The CDR3 sequence is 14 residues long. V lost 5 bases and J 3 bases, leaving 10 bases between the germline ends. DNA for the CDR3: TGTGCCAGCAGCCCCGCAGGGTACACCGGGGAGCTGTTTTTT. This sequence encodes CASSPAGYTGELFF.

This clone was counted a few times. CDR3 coding DNA: TGTGCCAGCTCATCTGGACTAGCGGACTCCTACGAGCAGTACTTC. As protein: CASSSGLADSYEQYF. The chain couples TRBV18 to TRBJ2-7; 10 bases are shared with TRBD2. The ends lost 5 bases at V and 0 bases at J; junction bases unmatched: 4. This CDR3 comprises 15 residues. Germline CDR1 is KGHSH and CDR2 is LQKENI.

The V and J genes are TRBV5-4 and TRBJ2-2; 7 bases fit TRBD2. Germline V gene lookup returns CDR1 SGHNT and CDR2 YYREEE (reference sequence). The trim removed 8 bases at V and 7 bases at J, leaving 8 bases unmatched. This CDR3 has 13 residues. CDR3 region: CASTRETGGELFF. As DNA, the CDR3 is TGTGCCAGTACGCGGGAGACGGGCGGGGAGCTGTTTTTT.

The V and J genes are TRBV30 and TRBJ1-5; a weak D match, TRBD1 (6 bases). Germline V gene lookup returns CDR1 GTSNPN and CDR2 SVGIG (reference sequence). The CDR3 covers 14 residues. V shed 2 bases and J shed 6 bases, with 14 bases lying between them. The CDR3 DNA sequence: TGTGCCTGGAGTCACCCAGGGGTGGGTCAGCCCCAGCATTTT. Protein sequence: CAWSHPGVGQPQHF.

By frequency in the sample, this clone is medium-sized. This chain links TRBV5-4 with TRBJ2-2; D not resolved. V dropped 0 bases and J dropped 8 bases, with 14 bases sitting between them. This CDR3 comprises 15 residues. Germline CDR1 SGHNT, CDR2 YYREEE (reference sequence). The CDR3 DNA reads TGTGCCAGCAGCTTGGAGGGCTTCCAAGGTGGGGAGCTGTTTTTT. The encoded protein is CASSLEGFQGGELFF. The entire variable domain, with the rest obtained from reference TRBV5-4 and TRBJ2-2, is as follows: ETGVTQSPTHLIKTRGQQVTLRCSSQSGHNTVSWYQQALGQGPQFIFQYYREEENGRGNFPPRFSGLQFPNYSSELNVNALELDDSALYLCASSLEGFQGGELFFGEGSRLTVL.